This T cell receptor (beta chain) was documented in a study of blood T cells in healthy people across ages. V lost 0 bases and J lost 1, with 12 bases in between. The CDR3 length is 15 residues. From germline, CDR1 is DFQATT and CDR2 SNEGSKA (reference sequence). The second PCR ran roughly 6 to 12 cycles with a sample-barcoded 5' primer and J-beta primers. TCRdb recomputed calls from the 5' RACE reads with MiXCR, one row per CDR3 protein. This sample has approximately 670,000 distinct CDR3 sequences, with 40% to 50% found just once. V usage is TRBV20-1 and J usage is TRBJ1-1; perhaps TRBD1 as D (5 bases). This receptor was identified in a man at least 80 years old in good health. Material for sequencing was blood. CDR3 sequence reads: CSARDARTPNTEAFF. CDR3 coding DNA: TGCAGTGCTAGAGACGCGAGGACACCGAACACTGAAGCTTTCTTT.